This T cell receptor (beta chain) was found in a study of shared clonotypes between healthy human individuals. Authors' data handling: Junction-only sequences without quality scores came from ImmunoSEQ, so filtering differed. Using immunoSEQ multiplex PCR, the repertoire was profiled, and TCRdb retains in-frame clones only, with some absent. V and J calls and clone size follow that table, whereas D and trimming were derived from the DNA. This sample has approximately 2.3 million clones, with 85% to 95% found just once. Trimming at V came to 6 bases and at J to 5 bases, leaving 9 bases not matched to a gene. The V gene's germline CDR1 is MDHEN and CDR2 SYDVKM. CDR3 length equals 15 residues.

Material for sequencing was naive CD4+ T cells from PBMCs. As to subset: CD45RA+ positively selected. The origin of this receptor is a man between 18 and 35 years old in good health. Some clones in this sample may be carry-over from other donors' samples. This chain uses TRBV28 with TRBJ2-2; 7 bases align to TRBD1. The CDR3 DNA is TGTGCCAGCAGGCGAACAGGGGTAGGAACCGGGGAGCTGTTTTTT. Protein sequence: CASRRTGVGTGELFF. The full variable domain, its missing parts supplied by reference TRBV28 and TRBJ2-2, is DVKVTQSSRYLVKRTGEKVFLECVQDMDHENMFWYRQDPGLGLRLIYFSYDVKMKEKGDIPEGYSVSREKKERFSLILESASTNQTSMYLCASRRTGVGTGELFFGEGSRLTVL.